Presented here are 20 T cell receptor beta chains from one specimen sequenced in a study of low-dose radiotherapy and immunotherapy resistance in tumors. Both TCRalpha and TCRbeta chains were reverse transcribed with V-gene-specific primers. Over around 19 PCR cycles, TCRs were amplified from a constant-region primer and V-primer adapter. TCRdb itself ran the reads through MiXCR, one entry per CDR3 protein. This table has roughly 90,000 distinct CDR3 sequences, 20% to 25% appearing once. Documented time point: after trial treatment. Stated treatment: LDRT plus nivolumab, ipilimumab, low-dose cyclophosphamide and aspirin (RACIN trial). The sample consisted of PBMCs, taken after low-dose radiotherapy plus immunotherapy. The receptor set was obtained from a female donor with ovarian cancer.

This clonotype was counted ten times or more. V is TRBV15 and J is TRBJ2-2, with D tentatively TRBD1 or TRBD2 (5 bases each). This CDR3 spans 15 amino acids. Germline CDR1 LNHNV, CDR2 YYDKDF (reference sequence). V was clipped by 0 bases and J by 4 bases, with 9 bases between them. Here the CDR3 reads CATSRDVGVTGELFF. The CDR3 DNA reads TGTGCCACCAGCAGAGATGTGGGGGTCACCGGGGAGCTGTTTTTT.

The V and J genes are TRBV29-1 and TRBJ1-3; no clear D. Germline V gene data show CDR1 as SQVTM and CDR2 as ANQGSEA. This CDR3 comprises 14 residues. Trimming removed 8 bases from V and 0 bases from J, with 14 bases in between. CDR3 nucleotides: TGCAGCTACGTCGGGGATCCCTCTGGAAACACCATATATTTT. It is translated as CSYVGDPSGNTIYF. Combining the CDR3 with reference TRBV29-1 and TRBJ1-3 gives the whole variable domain SAVISQKPSRDICQRGTSLTIQCQVDSQVTMMFWYRQQPGQSLTLIATANQGSEATYESGFVIDKFPISRPNLTFSTLTVSNMSPEDSSIYLCSYVGDPSGNTIYFGEGSWLTVV.

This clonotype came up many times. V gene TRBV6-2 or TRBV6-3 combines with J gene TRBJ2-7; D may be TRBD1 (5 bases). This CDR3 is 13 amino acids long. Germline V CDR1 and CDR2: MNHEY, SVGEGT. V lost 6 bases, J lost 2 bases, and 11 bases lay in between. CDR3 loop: CASSSDRAYEQYF. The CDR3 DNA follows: TGTGCCAGCAGCTCCGACAGAGCCTACGAGCAGTACTTC.

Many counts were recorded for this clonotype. This chain's CDR3 is CASSLSGVSGANVLTF. CDR3 nucleotide sequence: TGTGCCAGCAGCCTAAGTGGAGTATCCGGGGCCAACGTCCTGACTTTC. The chain employs TRBV5-6 and TRBJ2-6; unclear D gene. Per germline, CDR1 SGHDT and CDR2 YYEEEE. The CDR3 totals 16 residues. V was cut by 4 bases and J by 4 bases, with 15 bases left in between.

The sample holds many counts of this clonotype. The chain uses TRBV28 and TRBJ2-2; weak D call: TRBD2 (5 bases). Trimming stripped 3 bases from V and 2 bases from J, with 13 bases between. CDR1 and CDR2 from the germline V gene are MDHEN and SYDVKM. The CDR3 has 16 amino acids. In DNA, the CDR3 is TGTGCCAGCAGTTTTCGGGGTCCGAGAAACACCGGGGAGCTGTTTTTT. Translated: CASSFRGPRNTGELFF.

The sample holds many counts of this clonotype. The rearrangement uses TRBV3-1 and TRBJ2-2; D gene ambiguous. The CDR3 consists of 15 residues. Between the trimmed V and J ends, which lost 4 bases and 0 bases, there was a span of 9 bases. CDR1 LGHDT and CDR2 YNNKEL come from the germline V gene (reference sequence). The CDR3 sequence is CASSPGASNTGELFF. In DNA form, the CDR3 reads TGTGCCAGCAGCCCCGGAGCCTCGAACACCGGGGAGCTGTTTTTT.

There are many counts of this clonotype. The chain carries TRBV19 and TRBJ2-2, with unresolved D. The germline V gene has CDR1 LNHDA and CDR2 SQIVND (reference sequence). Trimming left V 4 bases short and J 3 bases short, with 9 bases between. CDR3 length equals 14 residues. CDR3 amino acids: CASSTPTYTGELFF. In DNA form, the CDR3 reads TGTGCCAGTAGTACGCCGACTTACACCGGGGAGCTGTTTTTT.

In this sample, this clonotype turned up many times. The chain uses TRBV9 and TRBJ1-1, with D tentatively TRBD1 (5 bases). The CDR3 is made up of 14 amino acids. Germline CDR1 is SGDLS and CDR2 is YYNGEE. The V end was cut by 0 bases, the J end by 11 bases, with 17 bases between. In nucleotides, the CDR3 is TGTGCCAGCAGCGTAGACTGGACAAGCGGAAAGGCTTTCTTT. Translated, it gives CASSVDWTSGKAFF.

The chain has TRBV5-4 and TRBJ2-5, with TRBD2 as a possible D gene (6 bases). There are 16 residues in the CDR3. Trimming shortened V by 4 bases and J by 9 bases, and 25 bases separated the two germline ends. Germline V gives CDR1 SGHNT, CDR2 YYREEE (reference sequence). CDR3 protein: CASSPKSGEGRWAQYF. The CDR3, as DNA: TGTGCCAGCAGCCCGAAATCGGGAGAGGGGCGGTGGGCCCAGTACTTC.

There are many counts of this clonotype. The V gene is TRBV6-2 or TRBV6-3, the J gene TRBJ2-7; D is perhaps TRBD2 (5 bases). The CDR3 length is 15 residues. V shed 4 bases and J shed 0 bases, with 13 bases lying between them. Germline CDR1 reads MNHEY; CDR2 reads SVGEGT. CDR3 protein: CASSSQWRASYEQYF. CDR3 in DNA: TGTGCCAGCAGTTCGCAGTGGCGGGCCTCCTACGAGCAGTACTTC.

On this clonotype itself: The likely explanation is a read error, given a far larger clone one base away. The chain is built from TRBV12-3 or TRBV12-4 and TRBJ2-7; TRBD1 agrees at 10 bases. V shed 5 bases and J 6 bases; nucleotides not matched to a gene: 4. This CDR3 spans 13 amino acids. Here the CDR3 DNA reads TGTGCCAGCAGTCTCCGGGACAGGGGCGAGCAGTACTTC. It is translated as CASSLRDRGEQYF.

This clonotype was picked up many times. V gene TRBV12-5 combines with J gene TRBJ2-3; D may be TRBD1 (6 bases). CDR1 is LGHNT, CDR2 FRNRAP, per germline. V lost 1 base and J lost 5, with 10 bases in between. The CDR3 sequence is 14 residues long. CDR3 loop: CASGLGQEGDTQYF. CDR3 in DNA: TGTGCTAGTGGTTTGGGACAGGAAGGAGATACGCAGTATTTT.

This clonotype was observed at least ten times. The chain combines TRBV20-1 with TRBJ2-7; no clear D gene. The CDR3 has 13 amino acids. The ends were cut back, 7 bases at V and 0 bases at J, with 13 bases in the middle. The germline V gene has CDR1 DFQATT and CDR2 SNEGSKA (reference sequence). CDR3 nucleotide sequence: TGCAGTGTCGACGACCGCTACTCCTACGAGCAGTACTTC. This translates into CSVDDRYSYEQYF.

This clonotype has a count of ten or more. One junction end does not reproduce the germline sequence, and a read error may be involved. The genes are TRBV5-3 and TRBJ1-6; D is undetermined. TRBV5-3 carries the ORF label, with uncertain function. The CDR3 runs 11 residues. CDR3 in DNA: TGTGCCAGCAGCTTTTCCTCACCCCTCCACTTT. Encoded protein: CASSFSSPLHF.

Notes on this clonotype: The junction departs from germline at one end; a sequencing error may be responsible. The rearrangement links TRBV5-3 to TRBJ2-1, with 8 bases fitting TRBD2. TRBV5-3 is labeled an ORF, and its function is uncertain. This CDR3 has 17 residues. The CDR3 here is CASSRMTSAGISDEQFF. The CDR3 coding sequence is TGCGCCAGCAGCCGGATGACTAGCGCGGGAATTAGCGATGAGCAGTTCTTC.

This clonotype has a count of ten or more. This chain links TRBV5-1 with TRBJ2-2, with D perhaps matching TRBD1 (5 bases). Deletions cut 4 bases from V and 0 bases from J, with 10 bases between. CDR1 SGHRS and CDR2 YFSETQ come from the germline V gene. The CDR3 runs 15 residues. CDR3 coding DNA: TGCGCCAGCAGCGTCGGACACTCGAACACCGGGGAGCTGTTTTTT. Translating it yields CASSVGHSNTGELFF.

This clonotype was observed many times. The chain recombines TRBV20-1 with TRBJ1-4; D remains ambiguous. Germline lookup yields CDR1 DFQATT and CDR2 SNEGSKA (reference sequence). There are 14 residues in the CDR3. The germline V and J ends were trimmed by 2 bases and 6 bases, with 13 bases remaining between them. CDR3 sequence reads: CSARLGRLDEKLFF. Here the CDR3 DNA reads TGCAGTGCTAGATTGGGCCGCTTAGATGAAAAACTGTTTTTT.

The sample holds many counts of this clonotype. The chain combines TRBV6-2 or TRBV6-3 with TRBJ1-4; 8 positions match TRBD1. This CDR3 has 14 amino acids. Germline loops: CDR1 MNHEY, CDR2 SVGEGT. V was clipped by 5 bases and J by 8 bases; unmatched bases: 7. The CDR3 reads CASSQTRTGEKLFF. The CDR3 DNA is TGTGCCAGCAGTCAAACCCGGACAGGGGAAAAACTGTTTTTT.

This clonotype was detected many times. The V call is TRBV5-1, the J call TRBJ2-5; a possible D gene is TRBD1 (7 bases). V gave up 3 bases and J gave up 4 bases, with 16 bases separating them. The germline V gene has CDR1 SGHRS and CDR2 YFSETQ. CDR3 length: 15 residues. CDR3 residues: CASSSTGAGGETQYF. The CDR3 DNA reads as TGCGCCAGCAGCTCTACAGGGGCCGGGGGAGAGACCCAGTACTTC.

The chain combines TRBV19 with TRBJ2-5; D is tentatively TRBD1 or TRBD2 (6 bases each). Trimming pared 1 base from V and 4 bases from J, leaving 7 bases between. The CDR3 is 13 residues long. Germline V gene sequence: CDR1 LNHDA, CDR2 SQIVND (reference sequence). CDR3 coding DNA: TGTGCCAGTAGTATAGGGGGGGCAGAGACCCAGTACTTC. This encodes CASSIGGAETQYF.